This entry lists 3 T cell receptor beta chains sequenced from one sample in a study of T cell responses to AZD1222 COVID-19 vaccine. Produced via immunoSEQ multiplex PCR; TCRdb's table is partial and in-frame only. Among around 130,000 clones listed, about 88% were seen once. The source material was peripheral blood, sampled 28 days after the second AZD1222 dose. The receptors were gathered from an adult who received the AZD1222 COVID-19 vaccine.

V usage is TRBV7-9 and J usage is TRBJ2-1; the D is unclear. The CDR3 is made up of 15 amino acids. Germline assignment: CDR1 SEHNR and CDR2 FQNEAQ (reference sequence). The V gene lost 1 base and the J gene lost 4 bases, with 11 bases spanning the gap. The CDR3 bases are TGTGCCAGCAGCTTAGTGGGTAGGGCTTACAATGAGCAGTTCTTC. Translation gives CASSLVGRAYNEQFF.

This rearrangement joins TRBV6-1 to TRBJ1-5; perhaps TRBD1 as D (5 bases). Germline V gene lookup returns CDR1 MNHNS and CDR2 SASEGT. V dropped 2 bases and J dropped 1 base, with 12 bases sitting between them. This CDR3 spans 16 amino acids. The CDR3 loop reads CASSEFGEGSNQPQHF. As DNA, the CDR3 is TGTGCCAGCAGTGAATTTGGAGAGGGGAGCAATCAGCCCCAGCATTTT.

V usage is TRBV19 and J usage is TRBJ2-1; possibly TRBD1 or TRBD2 for D (5 bases each). The V gene's germline CDR1 is LNHDA and CDR2 SQIVND (reference sequence). The CDR3 runs to 14 residues. Trimming stripped 4 bases from V and 2 bases from J, with 9 bases between. In nucleotides, the CDR3 is TGTGCCAGTAGTAATAGGGACGCCTACAATGAGCAGTTCTTC. Translating it yields CASSNRDAYNEQFF.